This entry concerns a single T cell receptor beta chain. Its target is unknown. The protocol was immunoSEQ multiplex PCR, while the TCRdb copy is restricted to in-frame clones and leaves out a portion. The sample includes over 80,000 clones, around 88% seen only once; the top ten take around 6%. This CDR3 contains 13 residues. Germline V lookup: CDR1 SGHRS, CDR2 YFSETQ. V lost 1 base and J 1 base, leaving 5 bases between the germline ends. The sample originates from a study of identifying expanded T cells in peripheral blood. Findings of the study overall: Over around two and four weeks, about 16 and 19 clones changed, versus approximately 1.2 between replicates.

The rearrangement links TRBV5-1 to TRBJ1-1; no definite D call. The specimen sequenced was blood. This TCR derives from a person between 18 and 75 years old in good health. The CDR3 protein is CASSLSQNTEAFF. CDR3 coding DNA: TGCGCCAGCAGCTTGTCACAGAACACTGAAGCTTTCTTT.